This TCR beta chain was recovered during a study of blood T cell repertoires in COVID-19. Background on the study: The cDNA or gDNA used as material had been derived from T cells, B-cell-depleted T cells, or PBMCs.

Those who participated ranged in age from about 18 to 89 years and resided in approximately 23 US areas. In the original analysis: Amplifying reference gene primers gave estimates of nucleated cell counts. Here immunoSEQ multiplex PCR was the method, and the copy in TCRdb shows in-frame clones only, minus some. V, J and clone size are those of that table, while D and trimming were read from the DNA. Counted here are 180,000 or so clones, about four fifths occurring once; the ten biggest clones make up approximately 11%. Germline loops: CDR1 SGDLS, CDR2 YYNGEE. The CDR3 consists of 18 residues. The V gene end was trimmed by 4 bases and the J gene end by 6 bases; junction bases not matched to a gene: 17.

The sequenced sample was PBMCs or T cells enriched from blood (not recorded which). V usage is TRBV9 and J usage is TRBJ2-2; the match to TRBD2 covers 8 bases. This sequence originates from a man aged 45 to 65 who had recovered from COVID-19. CDR3 amino acids: CASSRRGENGGAAGELFF. For the CDR3, the DNA is TGTGCCAGCAGCCGTCGAGGCGAAAACGGGGGGGCGGCCGGGGAGCTGTTTTTT.